These 11 T cell receptor beta chains were sequenced from one sample in a study of early T cells in non-severe SARS-CoV-2 infection. TCRdb used MiXCR to reprocess the 5' RACE reads, holding one entry per CDR3 protein. This table has some 22,000 distinct CDR3 sequences, roughly 4% appearing once. Sequencing was performed on whole blood. The receptors were gathered from an adult who was a healthcare worker with PCR-confirmed SARS-CoV-2 infection or an uninfected control (not recorded which).

This clonotype was seen a few times. The CDR3 DNA is TGTGCCAGCGGACAAAACACCGGGGAGCTGTTTTTT. This codes for CASGQNTGELFF. V is TRBV7-3 and J is TRBJ2-2; perhaps TRBD1 as D (5 bases). Per the germline V gene, CDR1 is SGHTA and CDR2 is FQGTGA. The CDR3 covers 12 residues. V was clipped by 8 bases and J by 2 bases, with 6 bases between them.

This clonotype is medium-sized (0.01 to 0.1%) in the sample. The V gene is TRBV6-2 or TRBV6-3, the J gene TRBJ1-2; 9 bases agree with TRBD1. The CDR3 sequence is 14 residues long. The germline CDR1 and CDR2 sequences are MNHEY and SVGEGT. V was pared by 4 bases and J by 4 bases, with 4 bases of the junction left unmatched. This chain's CDR3 is CASSFGTGTYGYTF. In DNA, the CDR3 is TGTGCCAGCAGTTTCGGGACAGGGACCTATGGCTACACCTTC.

This clonotype was seen ten or more times. The J gene is TRBJ2-5, the V gene TRBV7-2, with TRBD2 identical over 8 bases. CDR3 length: 17 amino acids. Germline V lookup: CDR1 SGHTA, CDR2 FQGNSA. Trimming removed 2 bases from V and 1 base from J; junction bases left unmatched: 9. The CDR3 DNA sequence: TGTGCCAGCAGCTTATCAACCGAGCGGGGGATCCAAGAGACCCAGTACTTC. It yields the protein CASSLSTERGIQETQYF.

This clonotype has ten or more counts. The V call is TRBV10-3, the J call TRBJ2-7, with D tentatively TRBD1 (6 bases). The CDR3 spans 12 residues. V lost 6 bases, J lost 5 bases, and 11 bases lay in between. The germline gives CDR1 ENHRY, CDR2 SYGVKD. CDR3 residues: CAISLQGHEQYF. As DNA, the CDR3 is TGTGCCATCAGCTTACAGGGCCACGAGCAGTACTTC.

As for this clonotype: This sequence may be a read error, since a much larger clone differs from it by one base. The rearrangement uses TRBV7-3 and TRBJ2-2; possible D gene TRBD2, 6 bases. The V gene's germline CDR1 is SGHTA and CDR2 FQGTGA. The CDR3 is 13 amino acids. In DNA form, the CDR3 reads TGTGTCAGCAGCCCGTCCGGGGGCGGGGAGCTGTTTTTT. Translation: CVSSPSGGGELFF.

This clonotype was observed many times. The rearrangement joins TRBV25-1 to TRBJ1-1; TRBD1 is a possible D gene (6 bases). Germline CDR1 and CDR2: MGHDK and SYGVNS. V dropped 4 bases and J dropped 10 bases, with 16 bases sitting between them. CDR3 length: 13 residues. The CDR3 loop is CASSASRGWLAFF. The CDR3 DNA reads as TGTGCCAGCAGTGCGTCCAGGGGATGGTTAGCTTTCTTT.

In its sample, this clonotype was seen many times. The J gene is TRBJ2-2, the V gene TRBV12-3 or TRBV12-4, with 7 bases identical to TRBD2. CDR3 length equals 15 residues. The V segment lost 5 bases and the J segment 5 bases; nucleotides outside the gene matches: 8. The CDR3: CASSTRDYQTGELFF. The CDR3 nucleotides read TGTGCCAGCAGTACGAGGGACTATCAGACCGGGGAGCTGTTTTTT.

This clonotype occurred a few times. This chain uses TRBV9 with TRBJ2-3; D might be TRBD2 (5 bases). CDR3 length: 13 amino acids. Germline CDR1 reads SGDLS; CDR2 reads YYNGEE. Between the trimmed V and J ends, which lost 3 bases and 6 bases, there was a span of 11 bases. The CDR3 loop is CASSDGLRDTQYF. The CDR3 DNA is TGTGCCAGCAGCGATGGACTCCGGGATACGCAGTATTTT.

This clonotype is a singleton in its sample. This chain joins TRBV3-1 and TRBJ1-1, with TRBD1 as a possible D gene (5 bases). CDR3 size: 16 residues. CDR1 and CDR2 (germline): LGHDT, YNNKEL (reference sequence). V dropped 0 bases and J dropped 7 bases, with 18 bases sitting between them. The CDR3 nucleotides read TGTGCCAGCAGCCAAGAAAGGTGGTACGGGGGTGGTGAAGCTTTCTTT. Residues: CASSQERWYGGGEAFF.

This clonotype was counted at least ten times. V is TRBV18 and J is TRBJ1-2, with D maybe TRBD1 (6 bases). The CDR3 runs to 15 residues. Germline V gene data show CDR1 as KGHSH and CDR2 as LQKENI. Trimming pared 3 bases from V and 5 bases from J, leaving 16 bases between. CDR3 sequence reads: CASSPILDSAYGYTF. Written as DNA, the CDR3 is TGTGCCAGCTCACCCATCTTGGACAGCGCGTATGGCTACACCTTC.

The chain joins TRBV5-1 to TRBJ2-1; TRBD2 agrees at 8 bases. This CDR3 has 18 amino acids. Germline V lookup: CDR1 SGHRS, CDR2 YFSETQ. V shed 1 base, J shed 0 bases, and the junction held 9 bases outside the gene matches. CDR3 nucleotides: TGCGCCAGCAGCTTGCTCCCGAGCGGGGGCAGCTCCTACAATGAGCAGTTCTTC. It encodes CASSLLPSGGSSYNEQFF.